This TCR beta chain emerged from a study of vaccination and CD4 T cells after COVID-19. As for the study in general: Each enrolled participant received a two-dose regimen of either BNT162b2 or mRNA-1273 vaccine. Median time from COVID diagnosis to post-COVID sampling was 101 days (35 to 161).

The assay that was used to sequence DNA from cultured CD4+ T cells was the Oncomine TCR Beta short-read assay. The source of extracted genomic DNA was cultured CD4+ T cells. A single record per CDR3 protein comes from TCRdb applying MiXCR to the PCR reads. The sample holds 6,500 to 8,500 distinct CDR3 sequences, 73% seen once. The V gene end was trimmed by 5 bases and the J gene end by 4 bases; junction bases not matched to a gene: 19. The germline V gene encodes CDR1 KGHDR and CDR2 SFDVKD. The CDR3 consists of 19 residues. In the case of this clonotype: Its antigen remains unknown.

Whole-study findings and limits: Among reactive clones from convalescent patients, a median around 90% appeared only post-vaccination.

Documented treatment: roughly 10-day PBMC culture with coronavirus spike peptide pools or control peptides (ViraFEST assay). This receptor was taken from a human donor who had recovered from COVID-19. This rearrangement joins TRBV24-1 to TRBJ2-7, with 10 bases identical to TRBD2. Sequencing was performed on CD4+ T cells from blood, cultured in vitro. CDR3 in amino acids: CATSGLSQASGSFEYEQYF. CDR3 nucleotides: TGTGCCACCAGTGGTCTATCGCAGGCTAGCGGGAGCTTTGAATACGAGCAGTACTTC.